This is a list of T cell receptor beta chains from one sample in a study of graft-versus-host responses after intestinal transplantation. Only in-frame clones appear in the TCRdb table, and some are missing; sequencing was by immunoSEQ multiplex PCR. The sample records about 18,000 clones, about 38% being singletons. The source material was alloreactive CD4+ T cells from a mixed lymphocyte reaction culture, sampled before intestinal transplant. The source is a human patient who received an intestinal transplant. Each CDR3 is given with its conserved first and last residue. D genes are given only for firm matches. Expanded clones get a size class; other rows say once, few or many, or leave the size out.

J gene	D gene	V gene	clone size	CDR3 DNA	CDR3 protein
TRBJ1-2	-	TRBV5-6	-	TGTGCCAGCAGCTTATGGGGGATTTATGGCTACACCTTC	CASSLWGIYGYTF
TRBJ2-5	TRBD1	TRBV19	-	TGTGCCAGTAAGAATCGCCGGGACAGGGGAGAGACCCAGTACTTC	CASKNRRDRGETQYF
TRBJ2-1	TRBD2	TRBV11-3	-	TGTGCCAGCAGCTTCACCGGGACCAGCGGGGGGGGGCAGTTCTTC	CASSFTGTSGGGQFF
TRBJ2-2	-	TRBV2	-	TGTGCCAGCATATACGAAACGAACACCGGGGAGCTGTTTTTT	CASIYETNTGELFF
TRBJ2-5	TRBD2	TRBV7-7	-	TGTGCCAGCAGCCCCGGACTAGCGGGGGGGCCGGAGACCCAGTACTTC	CASSPGLAGGPETQYF
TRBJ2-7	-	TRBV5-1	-	TGCGCCAGCAGCTTTGGCCTGTACTCCTACGAGCAGTACTTC	CASSFGLYSYEQYF
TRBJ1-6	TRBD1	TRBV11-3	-	TGTGCCAGCAGCCCCGGAGGACAGGCGAATTCACCCCTCCACTTT	CASSPGGQANSPLHF
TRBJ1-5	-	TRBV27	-	TGTGCCAGCGCCCGAGAGGGGAGTCAGCCCCAGCATTTT	CASAREGSQPQHF
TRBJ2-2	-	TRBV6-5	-	TGTGCCAGCAGGGTCCCGGCGAACACCGGGGAGCTGTTTTTT	CASRVPANTGELFF
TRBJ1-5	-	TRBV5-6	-	TGTGCCAGCAGCTTGGGGATAAGCAATCAGCCCCAGCATTTT	CASSLGISNQPQHF
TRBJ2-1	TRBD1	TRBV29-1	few	TGCAGCGTTAAGAATCGAGGCCCATGGGACAGGGGGTTCGATGAGCAGTTCTTC	CSVKNRGPWDRGFDEQFF
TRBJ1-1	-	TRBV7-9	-	TGTGCCAGCAGCTTAGGTGGGGCGCGCGGTTACGCTGAAGCTTTCTTT	CASSLGGARGYAEAFF
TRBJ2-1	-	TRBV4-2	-	TGTGCCAGCAGCCAAGATCCCTACAACAATGAGCAGTTCTTC	CASSQDPYNNEQFF
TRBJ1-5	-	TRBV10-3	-	TGTGCCACCAGGGTGAGGGAATCGGGTCAGCCCCAGCATTTT	CATRVRESGQPQHF
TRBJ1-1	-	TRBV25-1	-	TGTGCCAGCAGCGCCGACAGGATCTCCTTCAACACTGAAGCTTTCTTT	CASSADRISFNTEAFF
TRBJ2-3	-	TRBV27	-	TGTGCCAGCAGTTTATTCCCCACGGGGACAGATACGCAGTATTTT	CASSLFPTGTDTQYF
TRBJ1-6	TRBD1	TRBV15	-	TGTGCCACCAGCAGAGATTTAGGACAGGGTTCACCCCTCCACTTT	CATSRDLGQGSPLHF
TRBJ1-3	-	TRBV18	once	TGTGCCAGCTCACCACCGTTCGCTGGAAACACCATATATTTT	CASSPPFAGNTIYF
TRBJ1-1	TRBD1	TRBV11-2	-	TGTGCCAGCAGCCCCCAACCGGACAGGGTGACTGAAGCTTTCTTT	CASSPQPDRVTEAFF
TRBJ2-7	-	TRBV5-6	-	TGTGCCAGCAGCTTGGATTGGAGATCTAAAACCTACGAGCAGTACTTC	CASSLDWRSKTYEQYF
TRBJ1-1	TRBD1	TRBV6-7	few	TGTGCCAGCAGTGTCGAGACTGGGACAGGGGGGACTGAAGCTTTCTTT	CASSVETGTGGTEAFF
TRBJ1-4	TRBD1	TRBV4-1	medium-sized	TGCGCCAGCAGCCGGGGCAGGGGGAACGAAAAACTGTTTTTT	CASSRGRGNEKLFF
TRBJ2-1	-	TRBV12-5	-	TGTGCTAGTGGTTTCCCCCCGAGCGATGAGCAGTTCTTC	CASGFPPSDEQFF
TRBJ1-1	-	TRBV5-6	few	TGTGCCAGCAGCCCCCAGGTCACCTCTGAAGCTTTCTTT	CASSPQVTSEAFF
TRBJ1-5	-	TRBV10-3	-	TGTGCCATCAGTTTGGGGAGCAATCAGCCCCAGCATTTT	CAISLGSNQPQHF
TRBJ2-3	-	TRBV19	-	TGTGCCAGTAGTATAGCAGTAAACACAGATACGCAGTATTTT	CASSIAVNTDTQYF
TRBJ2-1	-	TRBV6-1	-	TGTGCCAGCAGCCAGGCGCATGAGCAGTTCTTC	CASSQAHEQFF
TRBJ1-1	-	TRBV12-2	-	TGTGCAAGTCGCTTAGCGGGAGGGGGAGGCACTGAAGCTTTCTTT	CASRLAGGGGTEAFF
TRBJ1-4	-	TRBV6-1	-	TGTGCCAGCAAACTTTCGGGGAGGGTAGGGGAAAAACTGTTTTTT	CASKLSGRVGEKLFF
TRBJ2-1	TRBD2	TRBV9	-	TGTGCCAGCAGCGTAGATAGCGGGGGGGCAAATGAGCAGTTCTTC	CASSVDSGGANEQFF
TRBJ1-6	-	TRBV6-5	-	TGTGCCAGCAGTGTCGGGGGCTCCTATAATTCACCCCTCCACTTT	CASSVGGSYNSPLHF
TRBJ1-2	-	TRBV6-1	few	TGTGCCAGCAGTGAGGAGGAGGTCTACACCTTC	CASSEEEVYTF
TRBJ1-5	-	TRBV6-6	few	TGTGCCAGCAGTTACTCTGGGGATCAGCCCCAGCATTTT	CASSYSGDQPQHF
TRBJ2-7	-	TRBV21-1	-	TGTGCCAGCAATGAGGGGACCTACGAGCAGTACTTC	CASNEGTYEQYF
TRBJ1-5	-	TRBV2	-	TGTGCCAGCAACCAGGGCATCAATCAGCCCCAGCATTTT	CASNQGINQPQHF
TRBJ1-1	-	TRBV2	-	TGTGCCAGCAAACGTGGACACCGGAACACTGAAGCTTTCTTT	CASKRGHRNTEAFF
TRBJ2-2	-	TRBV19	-	TGTGCCAGTAGTATAGGTCAGAACACCGGGGAGCTGTTTTTT	CASSIGQNTGELFF
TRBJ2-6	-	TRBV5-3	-	TGTGCCAGATGGGCGGAAGTGGTGAACAAAGTCGGGGGTGAACAAAGTCGGGCCAACGTCCTGACTTTC	CARWAEVVNKVGGEQSRANVLTF
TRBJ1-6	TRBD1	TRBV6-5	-	TGTGCCAGCAGGGACAGGTTTAATTCACCCCTCCACTTT	CASRDRFNSPLHF
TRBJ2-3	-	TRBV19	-	TGTGCCAGTAGTATAGTTTCAATCGGCGCAGATACGCAGTATTTT	CASSIVSIGADTQYF
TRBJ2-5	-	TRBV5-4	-	TGTGCCAGCAGCTTGGCCCCAGGCGGGGAGACCCAGTACTTC	CASSLAPGGETQYF
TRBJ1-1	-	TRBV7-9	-	TGTGCCAGCAGCTTTCCTCCCCGCGGCAGGAACACTGAAGCTTTCTTT	CASSFPPRGRNTEAFF
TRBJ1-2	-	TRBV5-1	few	TGCGCCAGCAGCTTAGGGGGACTTCTCTATGGCTACACCTTC	CASSLGGLLYGYTF
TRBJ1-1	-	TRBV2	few	TGTGCCAGCAGATCCATTACAGGTCGAAACACTGAAGCTTTCTTT	CASRSITGRNTEAFF
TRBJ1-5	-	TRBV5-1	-	TGCGCCAGCAGCTTGGTGGGGGGGGGTCAGCCCCAGCATTTT	CASSLVGGGQPQHF
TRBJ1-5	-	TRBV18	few	TGTGCCAGCTCACCCACAGCCTATAGCAATCAGCCCCAGCATTTT	CASSPTAYSNQPQHF
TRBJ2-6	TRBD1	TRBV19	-	TGTGCCAGTAGTGTGAGGACAGGGGTGTACCGTGGGGCCAACGTCCTGACTTTC	CASSVRTGVYRGANVLTF
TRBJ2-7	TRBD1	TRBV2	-	TGTGCCAGCAGTGAAGGGACAGGGGGTGAGCAGTACTTC	CASSEGTGGEQYF
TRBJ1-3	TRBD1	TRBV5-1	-	TGCGCCAGCAGCCTGGGACAGACAACGGGCTCTGGAAACACCATATATTTT	CASSLGQTTGSGNTIYF
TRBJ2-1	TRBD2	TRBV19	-	TGTGCCAGTAGACTAGCGGGTAGCTCCTACAATGAGCAGTTCTTC	CASRLAGSSYNEQFF
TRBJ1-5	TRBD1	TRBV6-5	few	TGTGCCAGCAGCTCAGGGGGCTTGGATCAGCCCCAGCATTTT	CASSSGGLDQPQHF
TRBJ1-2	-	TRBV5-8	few	TGTGCCAGCGCCCAGATTAGGGGCTACACCTTC	CASAQIRGYTF
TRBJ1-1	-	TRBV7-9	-	TGTGCCAGCAGCTACAGGAACATGAACACTGAAGCTTTCTTT	CASSYRNMNTEAFF
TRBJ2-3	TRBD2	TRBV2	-	TGTGCCAGCAGTGGGGGGGGTGATACGCAGTATTTT	CASSGGGDTQYF
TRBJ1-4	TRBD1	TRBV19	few	TGTGCCAGTACGGGACAGGGAGGGTTGACTAATGAAAAACTGTTTTTT	CASTGQGGLTNEKLFF
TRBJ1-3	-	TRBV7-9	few	TGTGCCAGCAGTTTTGAAATGGGACGGACCTCTGGAAACACCATATATTTT	CASSFEMGRTSGNTIYF
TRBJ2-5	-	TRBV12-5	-	TGTGCTAGTGGTTTAGAAGAGACCCAGTACTTC	CASGLEETQYF